This T cell receptor (beta chain) was documented in a study of regulatory T cells in long-lasting Graves disease. Study-wide background: To qualify as persistent, Graves' disease required over 5 years of antithyroid drugs with positive TSH receptor antibodies.

This clonotype came up a few times. The antigen is undetermined. Documented time point: persistent/refractory GD, antithyroid drugs over 5 years with positive TRAb. Following extraction of RNA from PBMCs, that RNA was used to make the TCR library. Findings and caveats of the study: Newly diagnosed patients shared 1,000 or so public clonotypes; persistent patients shared under 3,000.

Construction of TCR beta libraries relied on iRepertoire HTBI primers and on Arm-PCR targeting CDR3 regions. TCRdb reanalysed the multiplex PCR reads using MiXCR and keeps one entry per CDR3 protein. The table has under 500,000 distinct CDR3 sequences, about 20% seen once. Specimen: peripheral blood mononuclear cells (PBMCs), collected when the disease was refractory, from a patient treated with antithyroid drugs. The sequence derives from a female donor with Graves disease.

The DNA of the CDR3 is TGTGCCAGCAGCACCCCGGGCGGCTGGGAGCTGTTTTTT. This sequence encodes CASSTPGGWELFF. V usage is TRBV6-1 and J usage is TRBJ2-2; D call uncertain. The CDR3 is 13 residues long. With 6 bases removed from V and 9 bases from J, the gap between germline ends came to 14 bases. Germline CDR1 reads MNHNS; CDR2 reads SASEGT.